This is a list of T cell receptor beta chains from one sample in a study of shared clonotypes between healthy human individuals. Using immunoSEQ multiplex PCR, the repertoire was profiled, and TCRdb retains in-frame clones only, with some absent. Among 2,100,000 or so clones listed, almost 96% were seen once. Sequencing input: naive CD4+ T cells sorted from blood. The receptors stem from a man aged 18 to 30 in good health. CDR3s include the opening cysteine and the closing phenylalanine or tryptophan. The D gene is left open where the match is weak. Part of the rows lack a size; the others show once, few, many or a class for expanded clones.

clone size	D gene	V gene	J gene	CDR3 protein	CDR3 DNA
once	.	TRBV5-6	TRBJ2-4	CASSLYSRNIQYF	TGTGCCAGCAGCTTGTACAGTAGGAACATTCAGTACTTC
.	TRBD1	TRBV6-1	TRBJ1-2	CASSPADRGFGYTF	TGTGCCAGCAGCCCAGCGGACAGGGGGTTTGGCTACACCTTC
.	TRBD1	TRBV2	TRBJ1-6	CASGGQYNSPLHF	TGTGCCAGCGGGGGACAGTATAATTCACCCCTCCACTTT
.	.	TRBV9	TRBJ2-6	CASRGDSGANVLTF	TGTGCCAGCAGGGGAGACTCCGGGGCCAACGTCCTGACTTTC
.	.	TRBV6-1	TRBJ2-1	CASSEGHNEQFF	TGTGCCAGCAGTGAAGGCCACAATGAGCAGTTCTTC
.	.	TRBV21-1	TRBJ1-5	CASSKVVQVWGQPQHF	TGTGCCAGCAGCAAAGTGGTACAGGTCTGGGGGCAGCCCCAGCATTTT
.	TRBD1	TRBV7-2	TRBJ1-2	CASSTWTGGDAGYTF	TGTGCCAGCAGCACCTGGACAGGGGGCGATGCGGGCTACACCTTC
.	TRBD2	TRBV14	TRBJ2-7	CASSQGVPSGNYEQYF	TGTGCCAGCAGCCAAGGGGTCCCTAGCGGAAACTACGAGCAGTACTTC
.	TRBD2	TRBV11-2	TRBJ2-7	CASSQTSASTEQYF	TGTGCCAGCAGCCAAACTAGCGCCTCAACGGAGCAGTACTTC
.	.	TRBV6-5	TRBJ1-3	CASSYSMGTTGNTIYF	TGTGCCAGCAGTTACTCGATGGGAACTACTGGAAACACCATATATTTT
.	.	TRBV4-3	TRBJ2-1	CASSQEDLGYNEQFF	TGCGCCAGCAGCCAAGAAGACTTAGGATACAATGAGCAGTTCTTC
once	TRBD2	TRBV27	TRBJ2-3	CASSLLGGSGDTQYF	TGTGCCAGCAGTTTACTGGGCGGGAGCGGGGATACGCAGTATTTT